There are a few counts of the clone carrying this T cell receptor beta chain. Its matching antigen is unknown. All patients reached thyroid surgery having received no treatment beforehand. The CDR3 has 17 amino acids. V lost 5 bases, J lost 4 bases, and 13 bases stayed unmatched. Germline loops: CDR1 SNHLY, CDR2 FYNNEI. This specimen belongs to a study of metastatic and nonmetastatic thyroid tumors. Study-wide background: Comparative analysis of repertoires was undertaken across blood and tumor or nodule tissue obtained from malignant and benign thyroid patients. Notes on the study in general: Reports indicated that malignant thyroid tumors showed significantly higher TCR beta diversity than benign nodules did, in blood and tumor.

Original analysis: CDR3 was compared across clinicopathological groups, and the resulting differences were used to build a distant-metastasis classifier for papillary thyroid cancer. TCRdb called clones again from the PCR reads with MiXCR. TCRdb, not the original authors, processed these V and J calls. The table includes 10,000 to 12,000 clones, around 40% detected once. The sequenced material came from tumor tissue. This chain joins TRBV2 and TRBJ1-3; 8 positions match TRBD1. The clonotype comes from a female donor with papillary thyroid cancer or a benign thyroid nodule (not recorded which). Some clones in this sample may be carry-over from other donors' samples. CDR3 region: CASSPDLQGASGNTIYF. DNA of the CDR3: TGTGCCAGCAGTCCCGACCTCCAGGGGGCTTCAGGAAACACCATATATTTT. The full variable domain, in which reference TRBV2 and TRBJ1-3 provide the parts outside the CDR3, is EPEVTQTPSHQVTQMGQEVILRCVPISNHLYFYWYRQILGQKVEFLVSFYNNEISEKSEIFDDQFSVERPDGSNFTLKIRSTKLEDSAMYFCASSPDLQGASGNTIYFGEGSWLTVV.